These 5 T cell receptor beta chains share one sample of origin, sequenced in a study of STAT5B mutations in CD4+ large granular lymphocyte leukemia. Clones were read by immunoSEQ multiplex PCR, and TCRdb kept only the in-frame ones, dropping some. The table records 30,000 to 35,000 clones, about 91% of them present only once. Input material: CD4+ T cells from blood buffy coats. The receptors here all came from a human donor in good health.

The V call is TRBV6-6, the J call TRBJ2-7; D is ambiguous. CDR1 and CDR2 from the germline V gene are MNHNY and SVGAGI (reference sequence). Between the trimmed V and J ends, which lost 7 bases and 3 bases, there was a span of 7 bases. CDR3 length: 11 amino acids. DNA for the CDR3: TGTGCCAGCACTCGCGGCTACGAGCAGTACTTC. Encoded protein: CASTRGYEQYF.

The gene calls are TRBV4-3 and TRBJ2-5; weak D call: TRBD1 (6 bases). Germline V gene lookup returns CDR1 LGHNA and CDR2 YSLEER. The length of the CDR3 is 13 residues. The V and J ends lost 3 bases and 5 bases respectively, with 10 bases between them. The CDR3 nucleotides are TGCGCCAGCAGCCAGAACAGGGCTGAGACCCAGTACTTC. This translates into CASSQNRAETQYF.

The gene calls are TRBV30 and TRBJ2-1; D is ambiguous. The germline V gene encodes CDR1 GTSNPN and CDR2 SVGIG (reference sequence). Between the trimmed V and J ends, which lost 0 bases and 4 bases, there was a span of 10 bases. The CDR3 is made up of 14 amino acids. The CDR3 DNA is TGTGCCTGGAGTGTGGGCGGCCCTTACAATGAGCAGTTCTTC. It translates to CAWSVGGPYNEQFF.

The rearrangement links TRBV7-6 to TRBJ2-5; D is ambiguous. The CDR3 is 12 amino acids. CDR1 is SGHVS, CDR2 FNYEAQ, per germline. Between the trimmed V and J ends, which lost 5 bases and 5 bases, there was a span of 9 bases. CDR3 protein: CASSRGAETQYF. The CDR3 DNA sequence: TGTGCCAGCAGCCGCGGAGCGGAGACCCAGTACTTC.

The CDR3 nucleotides are TGCGCCAGCTCTGATGGACTAGCGGGGGTGGGCATTCAGTACTTC. Translation gives CASSDGLAGVGIQYF. This sequence joins TRBV4-3 and TRBJ2-4; 13 positions match TRBD2. This CDR3 comprises 15 residues. V lost 8 bases and J lost 9; bases outside the gene matches: 10. Germline V CDR1 and CDR2: LGHNA, YSLEER.